One and the same sample provided the 11 T cell receptor beta chains below, sequenced in a study of OX40 agonist ivuxolimab in advanced cancers. Here immunoSEQ multiplex PCR was the method, and the copy in TCRdb shows in-frame clones only, minus some. This sample has about 55,000 clones, with nearly 90% found just once. The specimen was CD4+ or CD8+ T cells sorted from blood, collected in a trial of the OX40 agonist ivuxolimab. Receptors were obtained from an adult with an advanced solid tumor such as melanoma, head and neck, liver or kidney cancer.

V usage is TRBV9 and J usage is TRBJ2-1, with 9 bases fitting TRBD2. The CDR3 has 14 amino acids. From germline, CDR1 is SGDLS and CDR2 YYNGEE. Trimming cost V 0 bases and J 13 bases; bases outside gene matches: 8. CDR3 DNA sequence: TGTGCCAGCAGCGTAGAGGGCGGGAGGGCCAATCAGTTCTTC. As protein: CASSVEGGRANQFF.

This rearrangement joins TRBV4-2 to TRBJ2-1; TRBD1 or TRBD2 may be the D gene (5 bases each). Germline V gene data show CDR1 as LGHNA and CDR2 as YNFKEQ. V lost 3 bases and J lost 12, with 18 bases in between. The CDR3 covers 14 residues. The CDR3: CASSHGTGEVRQFF. CDR3 DNA sequence: TGTGCCAGCAGCCATGGGACCGGCGAAGTCCGGCAGTTCTTC.

This chain connects TRBV7-2 to TRBJ2-1, with 11 bases lining up with TRBD2. Germline CDR1 SGHTA, CDR2 FQGNSA. The CDR3 consists of 15 residues. The J segment lost 10 bases and the V segment lost 3 bases, leaving 8 bases of the junction unmatched. The CDR3 region has the DNA TGTGCCAGCAGCTTGGGACTAGCGGCCGCGTGGGAGCAGTTCTTC. This gives the protein CASSLGLAAAWEQFF.

The V gene is TRBV7-9, the J gene TRBJ2-5; a possible D gene is TRBD2 (5 bases). Per germline, CDR1 SEHNR and CDR2 FQNEAQ (reference sequence). CDR3 length equals 18 residues. The V and J ends lost 3 bases and 5 bases respectively, with 25 bases between them. CDR3: CASSLQASLATSRETQYF. The CDR3, as DNA: TGTGCCAGCAGCTTGCAGGCCAGTCTAGCTACCTCTAGGGAGACCCAGTACTTC.

This sequence joins TRBV19 and TRBJ1-2; unclear D gene. Trimming cost V 10 bases and J 2 bases, with 14 bases left between them. Germline V lookup: CDR1 LNHDA, CDR2 SQIVND (reference sequence). The CDR3 loop spans 13 amino acids. CDR3 amino acids: CATEYGPNYGYTF. In DNA form, the CDR3 reads TGTGCCACAGAGTACGGCCCGAACTATGGCTACACCTTC.

The rearrangement joins TRBV5-5 to TRBJ1-5; D possibly corresponds to TRBD1 (5 bases). The germline V gene has CDR1 SGHKS and CDR2 YYEKEE (reference sequence). V was pared by 0 bases and J by 7 bases, with 11 bases between. This CDR3 region has 14 residues. The CDR3 loop reads CASSLGSGGQPQHF. The CDR3 DNA reads as TGTGCCAGCAGCTTGGGTTCCGGGGGGCAGCCCCAGCATTTT.

The rearrangement joins TRBV13 to TRBJ2-2; 10 nucleotides align to TRBD2. There are 17 residues in the CDR3. Trimming cost V 3 bases and J 2 bases; bases outside gene matches: 6. Germline values: CDR1 PRHDT, CDR2 FYEKMQ (reference sequence). CDR3 protein: CASSFRAGGPNTGELFF. For the CDR3, the DNA is TGTGCCAGCAGCTTTCGAGCGGGAGGGCCCAACACCGGGGAGCTGTTTTTT. Full variable domain (missing parts from reference TRBV13 and TRBJ2-2): AAGVIQSPRHLIKEKRETATLKCYPIPRHDTVYWYQQGPGQDPQFLISFYEKMQSDKGSIPDRFSAQQFSDYHSELNMSSLELGDSALYFCASSFRAGGPNTGELFFGEGSRLTVL.

The V call is TRBV11-2, the J call TRBJ2-1, with D possibly being TRBD2 (5 bases). With 6 bases removed from V and 4 bases from J, the gap between germline ends came to 19 bases. The CDR3 runs 16 residues. The germline V gene encodes CDR1 SGHAT and CDR2 FQNNGV. CDR3 bases: TGTGCCAGCAGTCCCCGCCGGGGTCCGTCTTACAATGAGCAGTTCTTC. It encodes CASSPRRGPSYNEQFF.

This chain uses TRBV5-8 with TRBJ2-1, with 11 bases aligning to TRBD2. The CDR3 length is 16 residues. Germline CDR1 reads SGHTS; CDR2 reads YDEGEE. V lost 2 bases and J lost 7; bases outside the gene matches: 8. Here the CDR3 reads CASSLLAGAGWNEQFF. Written as DNA, the CDR3 is TGTGCCAGCAGCTTACTAGCGGGGGCCGGTTGGAATGAGCAGTTCTTC. Looking up the rest from reference TRBV5-8 and TRBJ2-1 gives the full variable domain: EAGVTQSPTHLIKTRGQQATLRCSPISGHTSVYWYQQALGLGLQFLLWYDEGEERNRGNFPPRFSGRQFPNYSSELNVNALELEDSALYLCASSLLAGAGWNEQFFGPGTRLTVL.

The V and J genes are TRBV29-1 and TRBJ2-7; 9 nucleotides line up with TRBD1. This CDR3 contains 14 residues. After removal of 4 bases from V and 1 base from J, the junction contained 5 bases not matched to a gene. CDR1 and CDR2 from the germline V gene are SQVTM and ANQGSEA. The CDR3 nucleotides read TGCAGCGTTGCTGTTGGGACAGGGTCCTACGAGCAGTACTTC. It translates to CSVAVGTGSYEQYF.

The gene calls are TRBV11-2 and TRBJ1-2, with TRBD1 identical over 10 bases. CDR1 is SGHAT and CDR2 is FQNNGV in the germline V gene. V gave up 2 bases and J gave up 3 bases; unmatched junction bases: 9. This CDR3 is built from 17 residues. The CDR3 sequence is CASSLRGTGDMYYGYTF. In nucleotides, the CDR3 is TGTGCCAGCAGCTTAAGGGGGACAGGGGATATGTACTATGGCTACACCTTC. Full variable domain (missing parts from reference TRBV11-2 and TRBJ1-2): EAGVAQSPRYKIIEKRQSVAFWCNPISGHATLYWYQQILGQGPKLLIQFQNNGVVDDSQLPKDRFSAERLKGVDSTLKIQPAKLEDSAVYLCASSLRGTGDMYYGYTFGSGTRLTVV.